This TCR beta chain was identified in a study of CD8 T cells in Susac syndrome. TEMRA cells underwent FACS enrichment and CD8+ and CD4+ T cells underwent negative isolation. Between the trimmed V and J ends, which lost 3 bases and 0 bases, there was a span of 18 bases. The CDR3 has 17 residues. Germline CDR1 and CDR2: SGHDT and YYEEEE. An input of about 0.5 to 1 ug of RNA was subjected to reverse transcription using random hexamers. An immunoSEQ multiplex PCR generated amplified TCR beta CDR3 products spanning 54 Vbeta and 13 Jbeta. MiXCR, applied by TCRdb to the immunoSEQ multiplex PCR reads, yields one record per CDR3 protein. The sample lists some 150,000 distinct CDR3 sequences; approximately 96% were seen once.

This clonotype was obtained from a human donor with Susac syndrome. The V and J genes are TRBV5-6 and TRBJ2-5, with D possibly being TRBD1 (7 bases). Sequencing was performed on CD4+ T cells from PBMCs. DNA for the CDR3: TGTGCCAGCAGCTCCACCGAGCAGGGGGACTACCAAGAGACCCAGTACTTC. It specifies CASSSTEQGDYQETQYF.